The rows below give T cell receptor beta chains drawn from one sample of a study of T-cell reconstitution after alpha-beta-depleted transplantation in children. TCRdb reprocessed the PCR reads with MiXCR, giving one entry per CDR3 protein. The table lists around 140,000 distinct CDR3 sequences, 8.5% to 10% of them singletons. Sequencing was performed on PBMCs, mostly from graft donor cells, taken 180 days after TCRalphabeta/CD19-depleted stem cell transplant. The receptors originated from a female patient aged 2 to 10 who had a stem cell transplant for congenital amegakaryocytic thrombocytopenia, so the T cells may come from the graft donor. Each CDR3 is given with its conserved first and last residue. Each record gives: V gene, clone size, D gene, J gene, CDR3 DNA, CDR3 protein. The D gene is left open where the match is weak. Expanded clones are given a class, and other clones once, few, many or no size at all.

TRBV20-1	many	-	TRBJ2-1	TGCAGTGCTAGAGCAGTAGAGCTTGCGGGTTACTCCTACAATGAGCAGTTCTTC	CSARAVELAGYSYNEQFF
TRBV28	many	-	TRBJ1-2	TGTGCCAGCAGTTTTTTCGTTCCCGGGGGCGCGGATGGCTACACCTTC	CASSFFVPGGADGYTF
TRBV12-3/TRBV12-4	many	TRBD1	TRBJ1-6	TGTGCCAGCAGGACAGGGGGCGGGTCACCCCTCCACTTT	CASRTGGGSPLHF
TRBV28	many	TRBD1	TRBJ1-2	TGTGCCAGCAGTCCCAGGGGGAGGTTGGGCTACACCTTC	CASSPRGRLGYTF
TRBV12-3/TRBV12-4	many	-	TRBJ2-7	TGTGCCAGCAGTTTTGGCGGGTCCTACGAGCAGTACTTC	CASSFGGSYEQYF
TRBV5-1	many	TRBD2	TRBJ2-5	TGCGCCAGCAGCTTGGGGGCGACTAGCGGGAGATTGGAGACCCAGTACTTC	CASSLGATSGRLETQYF
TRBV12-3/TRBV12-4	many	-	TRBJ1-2	TGTGCCAGCAGTCCCGGACAGTTAAAGGGCTATGGCTACACCTTC	CASSPGQLKGYGYTF
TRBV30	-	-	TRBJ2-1	TGTGCCTGGAGTGCTCAAACCCTCTACAATGAGCAGTTCTTC	CAWSAQTLYNEQFF
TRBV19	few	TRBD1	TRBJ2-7	TGTGCCAGTAGTATCCACCGGAAAGCGAAAGACAGGGGGCCCTACGAGCAGTACTTC	CASSIHRKAKDRGPYEQYF
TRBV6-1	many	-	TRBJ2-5	TGTGCCAGCAGTGAAGGCTCCCAAGAGACCCAGTACTTC	CASSEGSQETQYF
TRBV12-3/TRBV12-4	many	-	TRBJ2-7	TGTGCCAGCAGTCCCGTTGCAGGGATCTACGAGCAGTACTTC	CASSPVAGIYEQYF
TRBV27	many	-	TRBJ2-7	TGTGCCAGCAGTTCGCGGGCCGGAGAATACGAGCAGTACTTC	CASSSRAGEYEQYF
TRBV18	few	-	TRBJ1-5	TGTGCCAGCTCACGGCAAATGGGGTCTGGTAATCAGCCCCAGCATTTT	CASSRQMGSGNQPQHF
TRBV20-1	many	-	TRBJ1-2	TGCAGTGCTAGAGCCTTCGGCGGCTACACCTTC	CSARAFGGYTF